The next 23 T cell receptor beta chains were all read from a single sample in a study of regulatory T cells in long-lasting Graves disease. Construction of TCR beta libraries relied on iRepertoire HTBI primers and on Arm-PCR targeting CDR3 regions. TCRdb re-called the multiplex PCR reads with MiXCR, one entry per CDR3 protein. The sample contains 500,000 or so distinct CDR3 sequences, 15% to 20% of which appear only once. Time point: newly diagnosed GD, antithyroid drugs for less than 3 months. PBMCs were the source of the RNA used for TCR sequencing. These data also featured in a second study, about T cells in Graves' hyperthyroidism and ophthalmopathy.

Sample: peripheral blood mononuclear cells (PBMCs), taken at new diagnosis, from a patient treated with antithyroid drugs. These receptors were obtained from a middle-aged man with Graves disease.

The table lists this clonotype with many counts. The V call is TRBV7-2, the J call TRBJ2-7; D gene unclear. Germline V gene sequence: CDR1 SGHTA, CDR2 FQGNSA. Trimming shortened V by 7 bases and J by 3 bases, and 13 bases separated the two germline ends. This CDR3 contains 13 residues. CDR3 nucleotides: TGTGCCAGCATCGAACCAGACGGCTACGAGCAGTACTTC. Encoded protein: CASIEPDGYEQYF.

About this clonotype: This likely traces to a read error, being one base from a far larger clone. The rearrangement links TRBV7-8 to TRBJ2-7; D call uncertain. V was shortened by 5 bases and J by 3 bases, with 11 bases between the two germline ends. CDR3 length equals 13 residues. Germline loops: CDR1 SGHVS, CDR2 FQNEAQ. CDR3 nucleotides: TGTGCCAGCAGCGACGACACCGTCTACGAGCAGTACTTC. This codes for CASSDDTVYEQYF. Using reference TRBV7-8 and TRBJ2-7 for the parts outside the CDR3, the full variable domain is GAGVSQSPRYKVAKRGQDVALRCDPISGHVSLFWYQQALGQGPEFLTYFQNEAQLDKSGLPSDRFFAERPEGSVSTLKIQRTQQEDSAVYLCASSDDTVYEQYFGPGTRLTVT.

This clonotype occurred many times. This chain connects TRBV18 to TRBJ2-7; no definite D call. The ends were cut back, 2 bases at V and 4 bases at J, with 15 bases in the middle. The CDR3 is made up of 15 amino acids. Germline loops: CDR1 KGHSH, CDR2 LQKENI. The CDR3: CASSPAPGGLYEQYF. The CDR3 DNA reads TGTGCCAGCTCACCAGCCCCTGGCGGCCTATACGAGCAGTACTTC.

This clonotype was picked up many times. The V gene is TRBV5-1, the J gene TRBJ2-2; no clear D gene. Germline-derived CDR1 and CDR2 are SGHRS and YFSETQ. The germline V and J ends were trimmed by 7 bases and 4 bases, with 14 bases remaining between them. The CDR3 has 14 amino acids. CDR3 in DNA: TGCGCCAGCGGCTCGCGGAAACTCACCGGGGAGCTGTTTTTT. Its translation: CASGSRKLTGELFF.

This clonotype has only a few counts. The chain joins TRBV2 to TRBJ2-2; TRBD1 aligns across 8 bases. The V and J ends lost 8 bases and 4 bases, in that order; junction bases with no gene match: 12. This CDR3 region has 16 residues. Per the germline V gene, CDR1 is SNHLY and CDR2 is FYNNEI. The CDR3 DNA is TGTGCCAGCGTTCAGGGGGCCCTCCGGAGCACCGGGGAGCTGTTTTTT. Protein sequence: CASVQGALRSTGELFF. The entire variable domain, with the rest obtained from reference TRBV2 and TRBJ2-2, is as follows: EPEVTQTPSHQVTQMGQEVILRCVPISNHLYFYWYRQILGQKVEFLVSFYNNEISEKSEIFDDQFSVERPDGSNFTLKIRSTKLEDSAMYFCASVQGALRSTGELFFGEGSRLTVL.

Only a few counts were recorded for this clonotype. DNA for the CDR3: TGTGCCAGTACTCTAAGGCTAGCGGGAGGCCGTGGGGGAAACATTCAGTACTTC. Protein product: CASTLRLAGGRGGNIQYF. The gene calls are TRBV19 and TRBJ2-4, with 11 positions matching TRBD2. CDR1 is LNHDA, CDR2 SQIVND, per germline (reference sequence). The CDR3 covers 18 residues. Trimming removed 7 bases from V and 6 bases from J; junction bases left unmatched: 17. Full variable domain (remainder filled in from reference TRBV19 and TRBJ2-4): DGGITQSPKYLFRKEGQNVTLSCEQNLNHDAMYWYRQDPGQGLRLIYYSQIVNDFQKGDIAEGYSVSREKKESFPLTVTSAQKNPTAFYLCASTLRLAGGRGGNIQYFGAGTRLSVL.

This clonotype was seen at least ten times. The chain carries TRBV12-5 and TRBJ2-7; the D gene is possibly TRBD1 (5 bases). Germline lookup yields CDR1 LGHNT and CDR2 FRNRAP. The CDR3 sequence is 12 residues long. Trimming shortened V by 5 bases and J by 12 bases, and 17 bases separated the two germline ends. In nucleotides, the CDR3 is TGTGCTAGTGGTCCGGAGCCCGGCAGGGCGTACTTC. Amino acid sequence: CASGPEPGRAYF.

The sample holds a few counts of this clonotype. This rearrangement joins TRBV7-9 to TRBJ2-5; D is perhaps TRBD1 or TRBD2 (5 bases each). This CDR3 spans 16 amino acids. The V gene lost 4 bases and the J gene lost 4 bases, with 19 bases spanning the gap. Germline lookup yields CDR1 SEHNR and CDR2 FQNEAQ (reference sequence). CDR3 loop: CASSSQTSAGRETQYF. Written as DNA, the CDR3 is TGTGCCAGCAGCTCCCAAACCTCAGCAGGGAGAGAGACCCAGTACTTC. The whole variable domain, filled in from reference TRBV7-9 and TRBJ2-5, reads DTGVSQNPRHKITKRGQNVTFRCDPISEHNRLYWYRQTLGQGPEFLTYFQNEAQLEKSRLLSDRFSAERPKGSFSTLEIQRTEQGDSAMYLCASSSQTSAGRETQYFGPGTRLLVL.

In this sample, this clonotype turned up a few times. The chain employs TRBV6-1 and TRBJ1-2, with TRBD1 matching over 8 bases. Germline CDR1 MNHNS, CDR2 SASEGT. Losses at the gene ends were 7 bases for V and 0 bases for J; bases not matched to a gene: 4. The length of the CDR3 is 14 residues. CDR3 bases: TGTGCCAGCACAAAACAGGGGGCTAACTATGGCTACACCTTC. Encoded protein: CASTKQGANYGYTF.

This clonotype was picked up many times. The chain couples TRBV30 to TRBJ2-3, with no clear D. This CDR3 has 12 amino acids. Trimming pared 0 bases from V and 4 bases from J, leaving 5 bases between. Germline-derived CDR1 and CDR2 are GTSNPN and SVGIG (reference sequence). In DNA, the CDR3 is TGTGCCTGGAGTGTACATCCAGATACGCAGTATTTT. Translation: CAWSVHPDTQYF. The variable domain in full, with the rest retrieved from reference TRBV30 and TRBJ2-3, is SQTIHQWPATLVQPVGSPLSLECTVEGTSNPNLYWYRQAAGRGLQLLFYSVGIGQISSEVPQNLSASRPQDRQFILSSKKLLLSDSGFYLCAWSVHPDTQYFGPGTRLTVL.

This clonotype was observed a few times. J is TRBJ1-1 and V is TRBV4-1, with D perhaps matching TRBD1 (6 bases). The germline V gene has CDR1 MGHRA and CDR2 YSYEKL. CDR3 length: 14 amino acids. Trimming cost V 2 bases and J 4 bases, with 11 bases left between them. CDR3: CASSQQQGFTEAFF. The CDR3 DNA sequence: TGCGCCAGCAGCCAACAACAGGGCTTCACTGAAGCTTTCTTT.

There are many counts of this clonotype. This chain connects TRBV6-1 to TRBJ1-1; tentative D call: TRBD1 (5 bases). Germline V CDR1 and CDR2: MNHNS, SASEGT. V lost 7 bases to trimming and J lost 5 bases, with 17 bases between them. CDR3 length: 14 residues. CDR3 sequence reads: CASTQSREGTEAFF. CDR3 DNA sequence: TGTGCCAGCACCCAATCCAGGGAGGGAACTGAAGCTTTCTTT.

This clonotype showed up many times. The V and J genes are TRBV28 and TRBJ2-1; the D is unclear. Trimming took off 3 bases at V and 0 bases at J, with 12 bases between the two ends. Germline V gene lookup returns CDR1 MDHEN and CDR2 SYDVKM. This CDR3 region has 16 residues. This chain's CDR3 is CASSLPVQISYNEQFF. Here the CDR3 DNA reads TGTGCCAGCAGTTTGCCGGTCCAAATCTCCTACAATGAGCAGTTCTTC.

This clonotype was seen many times. This chain joins TRBV5-6 and TRBJ1-1; D unclear. The CDR3 covers 13 residues. Trimming shortened V by 2 bases and J by 0 bases, and 5 bases separated the two germline ends. Germline V lookup: CDR1 SGHDT, CDR2 YYEEEE. As DNA, the CDR3 is TGTGCCAGCAGCTTAAATTTGAACACTGAAGCTTTCTTT. Translation gives CASSLNLNTEAFF.

The chain carries TRBV24-1 and TRBJ1-2; D might be TRBD1 (5 bases). V was pared by 4 bases and J by 4 bases, with 12 bases between. This CDR3 contains 14 residues. Germline V gene lookup returns CDR1 KGHDR and CDR2 SFDVKD. The CDR3 DNA reads as TGTGCCACCAGTGAACCGGGACCTCGCTATGGCTACACCTTC. Its translation is CATSEPGPRYGYTF.

This clonotype is classed as medium-sized. This chain joins TRBV12-3 or TRBV12-4 and TRBJ1-1; maybe TRBD1 (6 bases). This CDR3 comprises 14 residues. V dropped 2 bases and J dropped 4 bases, with 11 bases sitting between them. This CDR3 reads CASSLQGRVTEAFF. CDR3 in DNA: TGTGCCAGCAGTTTACAGGGGCGGGTCACTGAAGCTTTCTTT.

In its sample, this clonotype was seen a few times. DNA for the CDR3: TGCAGCGTTGAAGATCCTAGGTTTTGGGGGGACCATGGCTACACCTTC. It codes for CSVEDPRFWGDHGYTF. The chain joins TRBV29-1 to TRBJ1-2; D is perhaps TRBD1 (5 bases). V was shortened by 0 bases and J by 6 bases, with 20 bases between the two germline ends. This CDR3 comprises 16 residues. Germline CDR1 and CDR2: SQVTM and ANQGSEA.

A remark on this clonotype: This may stem from a read error, because a much larger clone lies one nucleotide away. The chain uses TRBV6-5 and TRBJ2-7, with D tentatively TRBD2 (5 bases). From germline, CDR1 is MNHEY and CDR2 SVGAGI. The CDR3 sequence is 14 residues long. V lost 3 bases and J lost 5, with 14 bases in between. The CDR3 protein is CASSYIPGSHEQYF. The CDR3 DNA is TGTGCCAGCAGTTATATCCCGGGGTCACACGAGCAGTACTTC.

This clonotype has a count of ten or more. This chain connects TRBV28 to TRBJ1-4; perhaps TRBD1 as D (5 bases). CDR1 is MDHEN and CDR2 is SYDVKM in the germline V gene. The CDR3 is made up of 14 amino acids. V lost 5 bases and J 8 bases, leaving 15 bases between the germline ends. The CDR3 loop is CASSVMGVGEKLFF. The CDR3 DNA follows: TGTGCCAGCAGTGTAATGGGGGTGGGAGAAAAACTGTTTTTT.

The V call is TRBV18, the J call TRBJ2-3; 9 nucleotides line up with TRBD1. The germline V gene has CDR1 KGHSH and CDR2 LQKENI. The CDR3 extends over 16 amino acids. The ends lost 4 bases at V and 0 bases at J; junction bases unmatched: 5. For the CDR3, the DNA is TGTGCCAGCTCACTTTCCGGGACAGGGAGCACAGATACGCAGTATTTT. It is translated as CASSLSGTGSTDTQYF.

The chain is built from TRBV13 and TRBJ2-7, with D possibly TRBD2 on 5 matching bases. In germline, CDR1 is PRHDT, CDR2 FYEKMQ (reference sequence). The CDR3 is 14 residues long. V dropped 5 bases and J dropped 9 bases, with 20 bases sitting between them. The chain's CDR3 is CASSTLGDTEGQYV. The CDR3 DNA follows: TGTGCCAGCAGCACCCTTGGAGACACCGAGGGGCAGTACGTC.

This clonotype has a handful of counts. The genes are TRBV5-6 and TRBJ2-6; no definite D call. V was cut by 0 bases and J by 2 bases, with 9 bases left in between. CDR3 length equals 16 residues. Germline V gives CDR1 SGHDT, CDR2 YYEEEE. CDR3 sequence reads: CASSLDSPTGANVLTF. CDR3 DNA: TGTGCCAGCAGCTTGGACAGTCCGACTGGGGCCAACGTCCTGACTTTC. Full variable domain (remainder filled in from reference TRBV5-6 and TRBJ2-6): DAGVTQSPTHLIKTRGQQVTLRCSPKSGHDTVSWYQQALGQGPQFIFQYYEEEERQRGNFPDRFSGHQFPNYSSELNVNALLLGDSALYLCASSLDSPTGANVLTFGAGSRLTVL.

This clonotype was seen more than once but under ten times. The V call is TRBV2, the J call TRBJ1-2; the D is unclear. The CDR3 spans 11 residues. In germline, CDR1 is SNHLY, CDR2 FYNNEI. Trimming pared 6 bases from V and 4 bases from J, leaving 6 bases between. DNA of the CDR3: TGTGCCAGCAGGGGCGTCTATGGCTACACCTTC. Amino acids: CASRGVYGYTF. Combining the CDR3 with reference TRBV2 and TRBJ1-2 gives the whole variable domain EPEVTQTPSHQVTQMGQEVILRCVPISNHLYFYWYRQILGQKVEFLVSFYNNEISEKSEIFDDQFSVERPDGSNFTLKIRSTKLEDSAMYFCASRGVYGYTFGSGTRLTVV.